This T cell receptor (beta chain) was found in a study of CD8 T cells in ankylosing spondylitis. Study-wide points: Matched ankylosing spondylitis synovial fluid reportedly contained a significantly enriched population of disease-linked clones. Ankylosing spondylitis blood appeared to be characterized by a TCR beta motif of fewer than ten highly homologous variants. Some of the motif variants had earlier been found in reactive arthritis patients' fluid and blood.

With 3 bases clipped from V and 0 bases from J, the junction kept 3 bases outside the gene matches. Germline V gene lookup returns CDR1 DFQATT and CDR2 SNEGSKA (reference sequence). This CDR3 contains 14 residues. With molecular barcodes, quantitative 5'-RACE was used to make the TCR beta libraries. TCRdb itself ran the 5' RACE reads through MiXCR, one entry per CDR3 protein. The sample carries about 310,000 distinct CDR3 sequences, around 20% recorded once. This clonotype was counted only a few times. Its antigen is unknown. Input material: blood, either unsorted or a sorted T cell fraction (not recorded which). The receptor comes from a female donor with ankylosing spondylitis or in good health (not recorded which). The chain uses TRBV20-1 and TRBJ2-7; 9 bases are a match to TRBD2. In DNA form, the CDR3 reads TGCAGTGCTAGGACTAGCGGTTACTCCTACGAGCAGTACTTC. It codes for CSARTSGYSYEQYF.